These 8 T cell receptor beta chains share one sample of origin, sequenced in a study of PD-1 blockade in mismatch repair-deficient tumors. Clones were sequenced by immunoSEQ multiplex PCR, and TCRdb holds only the in-frame ones, with some missing. The table includes about 120,000 clones, about nine tenths detected once. The sample was peripheral blood, taken about 17 months after starting pembrolizumab. These receptors were taken from an adult with mismatch repair-deficient cancer.

The genes are TRBV5-1 and TRBJ2-7, with D perhaps TRBD1 (5 bases). Germline CDR1 reads SGHRS; CDR2 reads YFSETQ. The length of the CDR3 is 12 residues. Trimming took off 4 bases at V and 7 bases at J, with 12 bases between the two ends. The CDR3 DNA follows: TGCGCCAGCAGCACAAGGACACAAGAGCAGTACTTC. Translated: CASSTRTQEQYF.

V gene TRBV5-6 combines with J gene TRBJ2-7; no clear D. V was pared by 0 bases and J by 4 bases, with 2 bases between. The CDR3 has 11 amino acids. CDR1 and CDR2 (germline): SGHDT, YYEEEE. Here the CDR3 reads CASSLGYEQYF. The DNA of the CDR3 is TGTGCCAGCAGCTTGGGGTACGAGCAGTACTTC. The whole variable domain, filled in from reference TRBV5-6 and TRBJ2-7, reads DAGVTQSPTHLIKTRGQQVTLRCSPKSGHDTVSWYQQALGQGPQFIFQYYEEEERQRGNFPDRFSGHQFPNYSSELNVNALLLGDSALYLCASSLGYEQYFGPGTRLTVT.

The genes are TRBV14 and TRBJ2-1; unclear D gene. CDR1 SGHDN and CDR2 FVKESK come from the germline V gene. The CDR3 loop spans 15 amino acids. V lost 0 bases and J lost 2, with 8 bases in between. CDR3 protein: CASSQDSATYNEQFF. In nucleotides, the CDR3 is TGTGCCAGCAGCCAAGACTCGGCTACCTACAATGAGCAGTTCTTC.

This chain uses TRBV7-3 with TRBJ2-1; 7 bases line up with TRBD2. The CDR3 sequence is 16 residues long. CDR1 and CDR2 from the germline V gene are SGHTA and FQGTGA. The ends lost 5 bases at V and 0 bases at J; junction bases unmatched: 7. The CDR3 region has the DNA TGTGCCAGCAGCCTTCTGGGCGGGAGCTCCTACAATGAGCAGTTCTTC. This sequence encodes CASSLLGGSSYNEQFF.

This chain uses TRBV29-1 with TRBJ1-1; D may be TRBD1 (5 bases). V was pared by 3 bases and J by 7 bases, with 15 bases between. CDR3 length equals 13 residues. Germline V CDR1 and CDR2: SQVTM, ANQGSEA. Here the CDR3 DNA reads TGCAGCGTTGAGAGGGAGTTACAGGTTGAAGCTTTCTTT. Its translation: CSVERELQVEAFF.

The genes are TRBV29-1 and TRBJ2-1; weak D call: TRBD2 (5 bases). CDR1 and CDR2 (germline): SQVTM, ANQGSEA. The length of the CDR3 is 10 residues. Trimming removed 7 bases at V and 14 bases at J, with 15 bases between. In nucleotides, the CDR3 is TGCAGCGCCGAGGACTCCTCGGAGTTCTTC. Amino acids: CSAEDSSEFF.

The chain recombines TRBV30 with TRBJ2-1; D ambiguous. The germline V gene encodes CDR1 GTSNPN and CDR2 SVGIG (reference sequence). Trimming pared 4 bases from V and 0 bases from J, leaving 7 bases between. This CDR3 region has 13 residues. The CDR3 nucleotides are TGTGCCTGGACTGTGAGCTCCTACAATGAGCAGTTCTTC. Its translation is CAWTVSSYNEQFF. The whole variable domain, filled in from reference TRBV30 and TRBJ2-1, reads SQTIHQWPATLVQPVGSPLSLECTVEGTSNPNLYWYRQAAGRGLQLLFYSVGIGQISSEVPQNLSASRPQDRQFILSSKKLLLSDSGFYLCAWTVSSYNEQFFGPGTRLTVL.

The chain is built from TRBV7-9 and TRBJ2-3; D not certain. The V end was cut by 2 bases, the J end by 7 bases, with 13 bases between. Germline V CDR1 and CDR2: SEHNR, FQNEAQ (reference sequence). The CDR3 runs to 14 residues. CDR3 amino acids: CASSLQAWPHTQYF. For the CDR3, the DNA is TGTGCCAGCAGCTTACAGGCGTGGCCCCATACGCAGTATTTT.